What follows is one T cell receptor (beta chain) and its context. The data originate from a study of blood T cell repertoires in COVID-19. Overall study context: Some COVID-19 samples were acute and others convalescent; all came from the United States, Italy and Spain.

The table came from immunoSEQ multiplex PCR; TCRdb's copy has only in-frame clones and leaves some out. The table lists roughly 430,000 clones, 70% to 90% of them singletons. Across under 25 US areas, participants ranged in age from roughly 18 to 95 years. The germline gives CDR1 SGHAT, CDR2 FQNNGV. The CDR3 spans 13 residues. With 4 bases removed from V and 7 bases from J, the gap between germline ends came to 11 bases. This receptor was obtained from a woman aged 35 to 49 with acute COVID-19. The sample taken for sequencing was PBMCs or T cells enriched from blood (not recorded which). The V and J genes are TRBV11-2 and TRBJ2-1, with D tentatively TRBD1 (6 bases). Here the CDR3 reads CASSSTGRNEQFF. The CDR3 coding sequence is TGTGCCAGCAGCTCCACAGGGCGGAATGAGCAGTTCTTC.